The 30 T cell receptor beta chains listed next were all sequenced from one sample in a study of T cell responses to AZD1222 COVID-19 vaccine. Produced via immunoSEQ multiplex PCR; TCRdb's table is partial and in-frame only. Among roughly 150,000 clones listed, approximately 90% were seen once. The specimen comprised peripheral blood, sampled on day 0 of AZD1222 vaccination. All receptors derive from an adult in good health.

The rearrangement links TRBV7-6 to TRBJ1-1, with TRBD1 matching over 7 bases. V dropped 5 bases and J dropped 0; count of bases not matched to a gene: 6. The germline gives CDR1 SGHVS, CDR2 FNYEAQ. This CDR3 is built from 15 residues. The CDR3 nucleotides are TGTGCCAGCAGCCCTCAGACAGGGATGAACACTGAAGCTTTCTTT. It specifies CASSPQTGMNTEAFF.

This chain links TRBV30 with TRBJ2-7; no clear D. The germline V gene has CDR1 GTSNPN and CDR2 SVGIG (reference sequence). V was shortened by 2 bases and J by 3 bases, with 8 bases between the two germline ends. The CDR3 extends over 12 amino acids. The CDR3 nucleotides are TGTGCCTGGAGTATAAGAGACTACGAGCAGTACTTC. This sequence encodes CAWSIRDYEQYF.

This clone was recorded only once. The chain joins TRBV11-2 to TRBJ1-6; D may be TRBD1 (6 bases). V lost 5 bases, J lost 5 bases, and 10 bases lay in between. Germline-derived CDR1 and CDR2 are SGHAT and FQNNGV. The CDR3 spans 14 residues. CDR3 region: CASSNGQNNSPLHF. The CDR3 nucleotides read TGTGCCAGCAGCAACGGACAGAATAATTCACCCCTCCACTTT.

This clone was picked up one time. The chain couples TRBV28 to TRBJ2-1; the D call may be TRBD1 or TRBD2 (6 bases each). This CDR3 has 16 amino acids. Trimming shortened V by 5 bases and J by 1 base, and 15 bases separated the two germline ends. CDR1 MDHEN and CDR2 SYDVKM come from the germline V gene. The CDR3, as DNA: TGTGCCAGCAGTCCCGGAGGGGGTATTTCCTACAATGAGCAGTTCTTC. Translating gives CASSPGGGISYNEQFF. The full variable domain, completed using reference TRBV28 and TRBJ2-1, is DVKVTQSSRYLVKRTGEKVFLECVQDMDHENMFWYRQDPGLGLRLIYFSYDVKMKEKGDIPEGYSVSREKKERFSLILESASTNQTSMYLCASSPGGGISYNEQFFGPGTRLTVL.

The V gene is TRBV27, the J gene TRBJ2-7; D ambiguous. Germline V lookup: CDR1 MNHEY, CDR2 SMNVEV (reference sequence). The CDR3 extends over 15 amino acids. V lost 0 bases to trimming and J lost 3 bases, with 12 bases between them. In DNA form, the CDR3 reads TGTGCCAGCAGTTTATCGGGCGGATTGTACTACGAGCAGTACTTC. Its protein product is CASSLSGGLYYEQYF.

This chain connects TRBV27 to TRBJ2-3; perhaps TRBD1 as D (7 bases). Germline values: CDR1 MNHEY, CDR2 SMNVEV (reference sequence). CDR3 size: 15 residues. V was clipped by 1 base and J by 5 bases, with 13 bases between them. CDR3 protein: CASSLLAGGLDTQYF. CDR3 in DNA: TGTGCCAGCAGTTTATTGGCAGGGGGGTTAGATACGCAGTATTTT.

The chain employs TRBV2 and TRBJ2-1; D gene unclear. Per germline, CDR1 SNHLY and CDR2 FYNNEI. V gave up 7 bases and J gave up 5 bases, with 18 bases separating them. CDR3 length equals 15 residues. The CDR3 DNA reads as TGTGCCAGCACCGAACGGTGGCAACCGAACAATGAGCAGTTCTTC. Translating gives CASTERWQPNNEQFF. The variable domain in full, with the rest retrieved from reference TRBV2 and TRBJ2-1, is EPEVTQTPSHQVTQMGQEVILRCVPISNHLYFYWYRQILGQKVEFLVSFYNNEISEKSEIFDDQFSVERPDGSNFTLKIRSTKLEDSAMYFCASTERWQPNNEQFFGPGTRLTVL.

The CDR3 coding sequence is TGTGCCAGCAGCTTAGATACGGGCTATGGCTACACCTTC. This codes for CASSLDTGYGYTF. The chain uses TRBV7-9 and TRBJ1-2; D gene unclear. Germline assignment: CDR1 SEHNR and CDR2 FQNEAQ (reference sequence). The CDR3 loop spans 13 amino acids. The germline V and J ends were trimmed by 1 base and 4 bases, with 7 bases remaining between them.

The chain links TRBV10-3 to TRBJ1-6, with a tentative D call TRBD1 (6 bases). This CDR3 has 14 residues. Trimming took off 5 bases at V and 7 bases at J, with 12 bases between the two ends. Germline assignment: CDR1 ENHRY and CDR2 SYGVKD. The CDR3 protein is CAISLQGGNSPLHF. The CDR3 DNA sequence: TGTGCCATCAGTTTACAGGGAGGGAATTCACCCCTCCACTTT.

The chain carries TRBV7-2 and TRBJ2-5; D is uncertain. The V gene lost 2 bases and the J gene lost 0 bases, with 10 bases spanning the gap. This CDR3 has 15 residues. Germline CDR1 reads SGHTA; CDR2 reads FQGNSA. CDR3 nucleotides: TGTGCCAGCAGCTTAAACGGACGATACCAAGAGACCCAGTACTTC. It translates to CASSLNGRYQETQYF.

The chain is built from TRBV2 and TRBJ1-1; D call uncertain. Per the germline V gene, CDR1 is SNHLY and CDR2 is FYNNEI. V shed 7 bases and J shed 1 base, with 10 bases lying between them. The CDR3 is 13 amino acids. The CDR3 is CASILTENTEAFF. The CDR3 DNA sequence: TGTGCCAGCATATTGACGGAGAACACTGAAGCTTTCTTT.

This sequence joins TRBV5-1 and TRBJ2-1; D is tentatively TRBD1 or TRBD2 (5 bases each). Per the germline V gene, CDR1 is SGHRS and CDR2 is YFSETQ. CDR3 size: 13 residues. V lost 2 bases, J lost 6 bases, and 9 bases lay in between. CDR3 bases: TGCGCCAGCAGCTTAGGGACCACCAATGAGCAGTTCTTC. This codes for CASSLGTTNEQFF.

There are a few counts of this clone. The J gene is TRBJ2-5, the V gene TRBV28, with TRBD2 matching 9 bases. The V gene's germline CDR1 is MDHEN and CDR2 SYDVKM. CDR3 length: 15 residues. V lost 4 bases to trimming and J lost 4 bases; unmatched junction nucleotides: 7. CDR3: CASSSTGTSPETQYF. DNA of the CDR3: TGTGCCAGCAGTTCTACCGGGACTAGCCCAGAGACCCAGTACTTC.

The gene calls are TRBV7-9 and TRBJ2-7; perhaps D is TRBD1 or TRBD2 (5 bases each). This CDR3 has 13 residues. V gave up 8 bases and J gave up 1 base, with 12 bases separating them. Germline CDR1 and CDR2: SEHNR and FQNEAQ (reference sequence). Written as DNA, the CDR3 is TGTGCCAGCTCCCCGGGACCGTCCTACGAGCAGTACTTC. Translated, it gives CASSPGPSYEQYF. Together with reference TRBV7-9 and TRBJ2-7, the CDR3 gives the full variable domain: DTGVSQNPRHKITKRGQNVTFRCDPISEHNRLYWYRQTLGQGPEFLTYFQNEAQLEKSRLLSDRFSAERPKGSFSTLEIQRTEQGDSAMYLCASSPGPSYEQYFGPGTRLTVT.

The chain uses TRBV5-4 and TRBJ1-4, with 10 bases that match TRBD1. There are 17 residues in the CDR3. Per germline, CDR1 SGHNT and CDR2 YYREEE (reference sequence). The V and J ends lost 4 bases and 0 bases, in that order; junction bases with no gene match: 6. The CDR3 DNA reads as TGTGCCAGCAGCCGACAGGGGGCTGGAACAACTAATGAAAAACTGTTTTTT. It is translated as CASSRQGAGTTNEKLFF. Drawing the rest from reference TRBV5-4 and TRBJ1-4, the complete variable domain is ETGVTQSPTHLIKTRGQQVTLRCSSQSGHNTVSWYQQALGQGPQFIFQYYREEENGRGNFPPRFSGLQFPNYSSELNVNALELDDSALYLCASSRQGAGTTNEKLFFGSGTQLSVL.

The V gene is TRBV5-5, the J gene TRBJ2-2, with no clear D. This CDR3 is built from 13 residues. Trimming removed 0 bases at V and 1 base at J, with 1 base between. CDR1 is SGHKS, CDR2 YYEKEE, per germline (reference sequence). CDR3 region: CASSLGNTGELFF. Here the CDR3 DNA reads TGTGCCAGCAGCTTGGGGAACACCGGGGAGCTGTTTTTT. Variable domain in full (rest from reference TRBV5-5 and TRBJ2-2): DAGVTQSPTHLIKTRGQQVTLRCSPISGHKSVSWYQQVLGQGPQFIFQYYEKEERGRGNFPDRFSARQFPNYSSELNVNALLLGDSALYLCASSLGNTGELFFGEGSRLTVL.

DNA of the CDR3: TGTGCCAGCCGGGGCGCGCCCTATAATTCACCCCTCCACTTT. This codes for CASRGAPYNSPLHF. The chain employs TRBV25-1 and TRBJ1-6, with a possible D match to TRBD1 (5 bases). The CDR3 consists of 14 residues. Germline V lookup: CDR1 MGHDK, CDR2 SYGVNS. V shed 8 bases and J shed 2 bases, with 10 bases lying between them.

The rearrangement uses TRBV6-5 and TRBJ1-5; 9 bases line up with TRBD1. The ends lost 8 bases at V and 7 bases at J; junction bases unmatched: 9. There are 14 residues in the CDR3. Germline V CDR1 and CDR2: MNHEY, SVGAGI. The CDR3 bases are TGTGCCAGCGCCTCGGGACAGGGTAACCAGCCCCAGCATTTT. Translated: CASASGQGNQPQHF.

The V call is TRBV12-3 or TRBV12-4, the J call TRBJ1-3; D is unresolved. The CDR3 is 11 amino acids. The V gene lost 5 bases and the J gene lost 2 bases, with 1 base spanning the gap. CDR3 amino acids: CASSPGNTIYF. The CDR3 nucleotides read TGTGCCAGCAGTCCTGGAAACACCATATATTTT.

CDR3 nucleotides: TGTGCCAGCAGCTTGGATCCAGGGGGGGCCTATGGCTACACCTTC. Amino acids: CASSLDPGGAYGYTF. This chain links TRBV5-4 with TRBJ1-2; 7 bases agree with TRBD1. Unmatched junction bases numbered 6, after V lost 0 bases and J lost 4 bases. This CDR3 contains 15 residues. Germline V gene sequence: CDR1 SGHNT, CDR2 YYREEE (reference sequence).

This rearrangement joins TRBV5-8 to TRBJ2-6; D is perhaps TRBD2 (5 bases). Trimming took off 4 bases at V and 2 bases at J, with 10 bases between the two ends. This CDR3 has 15 amino acids. Germline V gene sequence: CDR1 SGHTS, CDR2 YDEGEE. The DNA for the CDR3 is TGTGCCAGCAGCCTTTCCGGGGCTGGGGCCAACGTCCTGACTTTC. This gives the protein CASSLSGAGANVLTF.

The rearrangement links TRBV7-9 to TRBJ1-2; possible D gene TRBD1, 6 bases. Germline CDR1 reads SEHNR; CDR2 reads FQNEAQ (reference sequence). The CDR3 loop spans 15 amino acids. V was cut by 6 bases and J by 3 bases, with 17 bases left in between. Written as DNA, the CDR3 is TGTGCCAGCAGAACCGGGGACACGGGTTACTATGGCTACACCTTC. Residues: CASRTGDTGYYGYTF.

The J gene is TRBJ1-2, the V gene TRBV7-2; 8 bases line up with TRBD1. The CDR3 has 14 residues. Germline CDR1 reads SGHTA; CDR2 reads FQGNSA. The V segment lost 3 bases and the J segment 4 bases; nucleotides outside the gene matches: 4. CDR3 in amino acids: CASSLTGEGYGYTF. The CDR3 DNA reads as TGTGCCAGCAGCTTGACAGGGGAAGGCTATGGCTACACCTTC. The full variable domain, its missing parts supplied by reference TRBV7-2 and TRBJ1-2, is GAGVSQSPSNKVTEKGKDVELRCDPISGHTALYWYRQSLGQGLEFLIYFQGNSAPDKSGLPSDRFSAERTGGSVSTLTIQRTQQEDSAVYLCASSLTGEGYGYTFGSGTRLTVV.

This sequence joins TRBV5-8 and TRBJ2-1, with 8 bases aligning to TRBD2. The CDR3 runs 16 residues. Germline-derived CDR1 and CDR2 are SGHTS and YDEGEE. The junction had 9 bases not matched to a gene; V was cut back by 1 base and J by 6 bases. Here the CDR3 reads CASSLLLGRVFNEQFF. The CDR3 bases are TGTGCCAGCAGCTTGTTGCTCGGGAGGGTCTTCAATGAGCAGTTCTTC.

The gene calls are TRBV5-1 and TRBJ1-1; D is possibly TRBD1 (5 bases). V was pared by 2 bases and J by 5 bases, with 10 bases between. The CDR3 covers 13 residues. The germline V gene encodes CDR1 SGHRS and CDR2 YFSETQ. The CDR3: CASSFRQLTEAFF. The DNA for the CDR3 is TGCGCCAGCAGCTTTAGACAGTTAACTGAAGCTTTCTTT. The full variable domain, its missing parts supplied by reference TRBV5-1 and TRBJ1-1, is KAGVTQTPRYLIKTRGQQVTLSCSPISGHRSVSWYQQTPGQGLQFLFEYFSETQRNKGNFPGRFSGRQFSNSRSEMNVSTLELGDSALYLCASSFRQLTEAFFGQGTRLTVV.

The rearrangement joins TRBV10-3 to TRBJ2-3, with 10 bases aligning to TRBD2. Germline lookup yields CDR1 ENHRY and CDR2 SYGVKD. The V segment lost 9 bases and the J segment 2 bases; nucleotides outside the gene matches: 11. The CDR3 is made up of 16 amino acids. CDR3 residues: CAISGGTSAFTDTQYF. Here the CDR3 DNA reads TGTGCCATATCCGGAGGGACTAGCGCGTTCACAGATACGCAGTATTTT.

This clone was recorded only once. This rearrangement joins TRBV7-2 to TRBJ2-3, with 8 bases that match TRBD2. CDR1 SGHTA and CDR2 FQGNSA come from the germline V gene. The CDR3 runs to 15 residues. V dropped 1 base and J dropped 3; count of bases not matched to a gene: 3. CDR3 nucleotides: TGTGCCAGCAGCTTAGGGAGCGGGAGAACAGATACGCAGTATTTT. Residues: CASSLGSGRTDTQYF.

V gene TRBV29-1 combines with J gene TRBJ2-4; D unresolved. Germline CDR1 SQVTM, CDR2 ANQGSEA. Trimming took off 6 bases at V and 6 bases at J, with 9 bases between the two ends. The CDR3 runs 11 residues. CDR3: CSVWERNIQYF. The CDR3 bases are TGCAGCGTGTGGGAAAGAAACATTCAGTACTTC.

The J gene is TRBJ1-2, the V gene TRBV28; 7 bases fit TRBD1. The germline V gene has CDR1 MDHEN and CDR2 SYDVKM. This CDR3 is built from 14 residues. The junction had 7 bases not matched to a gene; V was cut back by 5 bases and J by 4 bases. The CDR3 DNA reads as TGTGCCAGCAGTCTTACAGGGGTGGGCTATGGCTACACCTTC. Protein: CASSLTGVGYGYTF.

V usage is TRBV3-1 (or the pseudogene TRBV3-2) and J usage is TRBJ2-1; 9 bases map to TRBD2. Losses at the gene ends were 0 bases for V and 6 bases for J; bases not matched to a gene: 6. CDR1 is LGHDT and CDR2 is YNNKEL in the germline V gene (reference sequence). CDR3 length: 16 amino acids. The CDR3 nucleotides read TGTGCCAGCAGCCAAGATCATAGCGGGAGCCTCAATGAGCAGTTCTTC. Amino acids: CASSQDHSGSLNEQFF.